This record concerns one T cell receptor beta chain sequence. What it binds is not known. Blood samples measuring about 2.5 ml were taken per donor. Unsorted whole blood yielded the total RNA, with T cells left unselected. TCRdb re-analyzed the 5' RACE reads; it lists each CDR3 protein once, without DNA. The sample has more than 300,000 distinct CDR3 sequences, and its top ten clones hold 5.6%. There are 17 residues in the CDR3. Looked up from germline, CDR1 is MNHEY and CDR2 is SMNVEV (reference sequence). The sample is drawn from a study of monozygotic twins with inflammatory bowel disease. Overall study results and limits: Discordant twins showed the same repertoire similarity as concordant twins, possibly from limited power.

Sequenced input: blood. This rearrangement joins TRBV27 to TRBJ2-1; TCRdb selects TRBD1, and the lack of DNA leaves this call unchecked. This TCR came from a human donor with ulcerative colitis or Crohn's disease, or a healthy co-twin of an affected twin (not recorded which). CDR3 amino acids: CASTHSVGQVQNNEQFF.